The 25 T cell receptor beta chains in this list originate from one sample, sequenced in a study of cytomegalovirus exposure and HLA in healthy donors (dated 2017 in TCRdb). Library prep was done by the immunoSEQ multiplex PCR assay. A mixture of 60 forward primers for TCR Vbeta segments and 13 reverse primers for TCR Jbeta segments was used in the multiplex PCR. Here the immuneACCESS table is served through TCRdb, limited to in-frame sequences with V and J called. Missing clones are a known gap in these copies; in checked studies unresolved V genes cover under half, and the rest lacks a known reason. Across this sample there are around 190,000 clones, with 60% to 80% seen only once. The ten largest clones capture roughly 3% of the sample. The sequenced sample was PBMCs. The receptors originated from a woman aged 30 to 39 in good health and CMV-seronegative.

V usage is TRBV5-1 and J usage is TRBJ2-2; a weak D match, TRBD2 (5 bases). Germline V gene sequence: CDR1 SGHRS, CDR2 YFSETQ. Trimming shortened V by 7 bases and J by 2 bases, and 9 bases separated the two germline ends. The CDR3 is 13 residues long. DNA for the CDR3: TGCGCCAGCCGGACTCGCAACACCGGGGAGCTGTTTTTT. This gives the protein CASRTRNTGELFF.

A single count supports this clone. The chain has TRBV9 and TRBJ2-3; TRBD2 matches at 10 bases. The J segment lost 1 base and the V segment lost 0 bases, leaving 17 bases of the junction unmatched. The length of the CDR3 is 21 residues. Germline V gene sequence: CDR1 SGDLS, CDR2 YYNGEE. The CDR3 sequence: CASSVAPARSGGPLGTDTQYF. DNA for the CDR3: TGTGCCAGCAGCGTAGCCCCCGCCCGTAGCGGGGGGCCTTTGGGCACAGATACGCAGTATTTT.

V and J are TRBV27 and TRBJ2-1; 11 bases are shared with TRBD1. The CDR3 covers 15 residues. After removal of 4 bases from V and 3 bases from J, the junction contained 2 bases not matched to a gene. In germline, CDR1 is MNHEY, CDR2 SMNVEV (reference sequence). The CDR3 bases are TGTGCCAGCAGTTCGGGACAGGGGGGCTACAATGAGCAGTTCTTC. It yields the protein CASSSGQGGYNEQFF.

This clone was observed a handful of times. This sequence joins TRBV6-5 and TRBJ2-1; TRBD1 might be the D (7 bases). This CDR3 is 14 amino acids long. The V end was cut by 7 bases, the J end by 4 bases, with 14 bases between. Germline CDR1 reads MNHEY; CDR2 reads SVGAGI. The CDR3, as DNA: TGTGCCAGCAAGGCGGGACAGACTTACAATGAGCAGTTCTTC. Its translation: CASKAGQTYNEQFF.

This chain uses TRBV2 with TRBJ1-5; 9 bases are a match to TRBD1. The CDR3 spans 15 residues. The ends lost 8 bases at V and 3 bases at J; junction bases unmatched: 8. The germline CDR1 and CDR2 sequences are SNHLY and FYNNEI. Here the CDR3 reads CASRIGTGNNQPQHF. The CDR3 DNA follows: TGTGCCAGCCGTATCGGGACAGGGAACAATCAGCCCCAGCATTTT.

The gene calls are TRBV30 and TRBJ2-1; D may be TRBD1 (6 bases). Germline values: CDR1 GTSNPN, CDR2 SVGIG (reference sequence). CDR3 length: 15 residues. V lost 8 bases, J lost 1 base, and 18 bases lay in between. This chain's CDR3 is CARATGHPSYNEQFF. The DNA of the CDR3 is TGTGCCAGGGCAACGGGACACCCATCCTACAATGAGCAGTTCTTC.

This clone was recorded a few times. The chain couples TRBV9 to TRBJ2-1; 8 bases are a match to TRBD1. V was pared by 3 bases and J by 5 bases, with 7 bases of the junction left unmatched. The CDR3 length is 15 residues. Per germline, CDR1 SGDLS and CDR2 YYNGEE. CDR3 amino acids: CASSDRDRSDNEQFF. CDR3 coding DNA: TGTGCCAGCAGCGACCGGGACAGGAGCGACAATGAGCAGTTCTTC.

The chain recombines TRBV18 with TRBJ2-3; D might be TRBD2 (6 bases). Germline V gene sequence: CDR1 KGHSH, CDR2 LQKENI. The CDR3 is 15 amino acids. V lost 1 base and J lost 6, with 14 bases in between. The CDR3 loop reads CASSPLAGIMDTQYF. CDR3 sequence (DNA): TGTGCCAGCTCACCACTCGCGGGGATCATGGATACGCAGTATTTT. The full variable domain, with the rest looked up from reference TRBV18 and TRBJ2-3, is NAGVMQNPRHLVRRRGQEARLRCSPMKGHSHVYWYRQLPEEGLKFMVYLQKENIIDESGMPKERFSAEFPKEGPSILRIQQVVRGDSAAYFCASSPLAGIMDTQYFGPGTRLTVL.

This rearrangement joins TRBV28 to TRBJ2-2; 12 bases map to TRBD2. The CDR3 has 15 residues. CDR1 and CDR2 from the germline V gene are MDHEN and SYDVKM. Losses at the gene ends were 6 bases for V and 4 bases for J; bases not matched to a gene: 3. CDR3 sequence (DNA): TGTGCCAGCAGACCGGGACTAGCGGGCACCGGGGAGCTGTTTTTT. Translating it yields CASRPGLAGTGELFF.

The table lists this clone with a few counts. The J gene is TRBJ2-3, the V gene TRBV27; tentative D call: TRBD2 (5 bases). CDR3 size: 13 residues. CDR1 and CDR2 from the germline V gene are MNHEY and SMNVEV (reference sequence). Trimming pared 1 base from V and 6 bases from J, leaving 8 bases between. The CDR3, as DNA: TGTGCCAGCAGTTTATTGAGGGCGGATACGCAGTATTTT. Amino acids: CASSLLRADTQYF.

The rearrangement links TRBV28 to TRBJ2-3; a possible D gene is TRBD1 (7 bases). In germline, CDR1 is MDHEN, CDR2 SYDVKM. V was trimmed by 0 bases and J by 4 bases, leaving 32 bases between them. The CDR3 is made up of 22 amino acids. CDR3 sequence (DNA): TGTGCCAGCAGTTTATGGGCGGGGAGGACAGGTCGACGGGGCCCAGAGCCAGATACGCAGTATTTT. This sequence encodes CASSLWAGRTGRRGPEPDTQYF.

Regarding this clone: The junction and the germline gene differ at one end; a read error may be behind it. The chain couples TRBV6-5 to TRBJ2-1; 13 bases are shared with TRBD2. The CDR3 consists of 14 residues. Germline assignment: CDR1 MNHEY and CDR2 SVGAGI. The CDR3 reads CASSSTGLAGEGIF. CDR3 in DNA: TGTGCCAGCAGTTCGACCGGACTAGCGGGAGAGGGGATCTTC.

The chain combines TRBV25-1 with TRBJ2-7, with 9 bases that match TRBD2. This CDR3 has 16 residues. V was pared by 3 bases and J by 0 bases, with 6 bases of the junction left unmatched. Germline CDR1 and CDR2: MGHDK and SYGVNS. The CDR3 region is CASSESGAGGSYEQYF. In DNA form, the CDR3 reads TGTGCCAGCAGTGAGAGCGGAGCGGGAGGCTCCTACGAGCAGTACTTC.

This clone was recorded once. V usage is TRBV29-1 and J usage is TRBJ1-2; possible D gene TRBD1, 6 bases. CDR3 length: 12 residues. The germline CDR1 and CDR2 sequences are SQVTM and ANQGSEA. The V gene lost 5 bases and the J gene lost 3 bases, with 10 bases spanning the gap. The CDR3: CSVRQAYYGYTF. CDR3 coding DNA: TGCAGCGTTCGACAGGCTTACTATGGCTACACCTTC. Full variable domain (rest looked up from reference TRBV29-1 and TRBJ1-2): SAVISQKPSRDICQRGTSLTIQCQVDSQVTMMFWYRQQPGQSLTLIATANQGSEATYESGFVIDKFPISRPNLTFSTLTVSNMSPEDSSIYLCSVRQAYYGYTFGSGTRLTVV.

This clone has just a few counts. CDR3 nucleotide sequence: TGCAGCGTCCTTAGGACAGGGAGCTCCTACGAGCAGTACTTC. Translation: CSVLRTGSSYEQYF. This chain uses TRBV29-1 with TRBJ2-7, with 8 bases that match TRBD1. V dropped 6 bases and J dropped 0; count of bases not matched to a gene: 7. This CDR3 spans 14 amino acids. Germline CDR1 reads SQVTM; CDR2 reads ANQGSEA.

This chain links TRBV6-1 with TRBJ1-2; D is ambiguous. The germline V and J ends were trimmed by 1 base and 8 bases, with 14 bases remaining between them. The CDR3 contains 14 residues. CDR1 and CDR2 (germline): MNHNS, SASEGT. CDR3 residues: CASSEGPSETGYTF. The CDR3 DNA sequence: TGTGCCAGCAGTGAAGGGCCCTCTGAGACAGGCTACACCTTC.

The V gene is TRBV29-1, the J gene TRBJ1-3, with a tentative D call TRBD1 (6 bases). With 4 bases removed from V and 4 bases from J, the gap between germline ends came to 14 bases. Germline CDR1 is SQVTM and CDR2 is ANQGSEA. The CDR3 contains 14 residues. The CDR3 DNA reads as TGCAGCGTTGCAGGGGCAAATCTAGGAAACACCATATATTTT. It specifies CSVAGANLGNTIYF.

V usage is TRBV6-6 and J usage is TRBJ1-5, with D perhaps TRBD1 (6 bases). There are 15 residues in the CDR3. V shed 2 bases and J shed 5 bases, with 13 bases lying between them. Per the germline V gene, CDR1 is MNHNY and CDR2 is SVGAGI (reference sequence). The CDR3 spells CASSYPGELDQPQHF. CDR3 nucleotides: TGTGCCAGCAGTTACCCAGGGGAGTTAGATCAGCCCCAGCATTTT.

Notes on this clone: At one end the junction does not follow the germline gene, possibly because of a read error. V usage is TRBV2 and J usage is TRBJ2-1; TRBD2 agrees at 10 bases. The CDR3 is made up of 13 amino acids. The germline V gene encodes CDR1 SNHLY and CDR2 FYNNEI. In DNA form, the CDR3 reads TGTGCCGGCAGAAGCGGGGGGGCACAGGAGCAGTTCTTC. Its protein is CAGRSGGAQEQFF.

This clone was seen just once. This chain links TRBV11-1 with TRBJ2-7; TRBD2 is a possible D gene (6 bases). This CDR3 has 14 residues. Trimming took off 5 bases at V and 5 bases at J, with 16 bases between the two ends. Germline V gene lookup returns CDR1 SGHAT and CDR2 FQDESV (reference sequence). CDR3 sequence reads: CASSLAPWGDEQYF. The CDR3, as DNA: TGTGCCAGCAGCCTGGCCCCTTGGGGGGACGAGCAGTACTTC.

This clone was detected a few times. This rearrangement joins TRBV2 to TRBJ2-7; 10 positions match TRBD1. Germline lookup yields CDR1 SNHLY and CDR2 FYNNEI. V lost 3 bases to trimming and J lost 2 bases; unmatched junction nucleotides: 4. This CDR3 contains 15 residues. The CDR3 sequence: CASSEGTGVPYEQYF. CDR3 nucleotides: TGTGCCAGCAGTGAGGGGACAGGGGTGCCCTACGAGCAGTACTTC.

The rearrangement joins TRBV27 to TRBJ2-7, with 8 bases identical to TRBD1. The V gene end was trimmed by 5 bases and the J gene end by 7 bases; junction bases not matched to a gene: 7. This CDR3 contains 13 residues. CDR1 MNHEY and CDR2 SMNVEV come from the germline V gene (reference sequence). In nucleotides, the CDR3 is TGTGCCAGCAGTCCCGGACAGGGAATAGAGCAGTACTTC. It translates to CASSPGQGIEQYF.

In DNA form, the CDR3 reads TGTGCCAGCACCGGACTAGCGGGGGACCAAGAGACCCAGTACTTC. Encoded protein: CASTGLAGDQETQYF. The rearrangement links TRBV6-4 to TRBJ2-5, with 13 bases that match TRBD2. V shed 7 bases, J shed 0 bases, and the junction held 2 bases outside the gene matches. Per the germline V gene, CDR1 is MRHNA and CDR2 is SNTAGT. This CDR3 is 15 amino acids long.

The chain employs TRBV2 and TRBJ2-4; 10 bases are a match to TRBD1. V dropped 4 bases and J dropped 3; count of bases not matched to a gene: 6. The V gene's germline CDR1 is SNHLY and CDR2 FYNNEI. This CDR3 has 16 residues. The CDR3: CASSGETGGGKNIQYF. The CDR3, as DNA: TGTGCCAGCAGTGGGGAGACAGGGGGCGGCAAAAACATTCAGTACTTC.

CDR3 sequence (DNA): TGTGCCAGCAGTACCGACAGGGGGACGGACACTGAAGCTTTCTTT. It yields the protein CASSTDRGTDTEAFF. This chain connects TRBV6-5 to TRBJ1-1, with 9 bases aligning to TRBD1. This CDR3 region has 15 residues. With V trimmed by 5 bases and J by 3 bases, 7 bases remained unmatched. Germline loops: CDR1 MNHEY, CDR2 SVGAGI.